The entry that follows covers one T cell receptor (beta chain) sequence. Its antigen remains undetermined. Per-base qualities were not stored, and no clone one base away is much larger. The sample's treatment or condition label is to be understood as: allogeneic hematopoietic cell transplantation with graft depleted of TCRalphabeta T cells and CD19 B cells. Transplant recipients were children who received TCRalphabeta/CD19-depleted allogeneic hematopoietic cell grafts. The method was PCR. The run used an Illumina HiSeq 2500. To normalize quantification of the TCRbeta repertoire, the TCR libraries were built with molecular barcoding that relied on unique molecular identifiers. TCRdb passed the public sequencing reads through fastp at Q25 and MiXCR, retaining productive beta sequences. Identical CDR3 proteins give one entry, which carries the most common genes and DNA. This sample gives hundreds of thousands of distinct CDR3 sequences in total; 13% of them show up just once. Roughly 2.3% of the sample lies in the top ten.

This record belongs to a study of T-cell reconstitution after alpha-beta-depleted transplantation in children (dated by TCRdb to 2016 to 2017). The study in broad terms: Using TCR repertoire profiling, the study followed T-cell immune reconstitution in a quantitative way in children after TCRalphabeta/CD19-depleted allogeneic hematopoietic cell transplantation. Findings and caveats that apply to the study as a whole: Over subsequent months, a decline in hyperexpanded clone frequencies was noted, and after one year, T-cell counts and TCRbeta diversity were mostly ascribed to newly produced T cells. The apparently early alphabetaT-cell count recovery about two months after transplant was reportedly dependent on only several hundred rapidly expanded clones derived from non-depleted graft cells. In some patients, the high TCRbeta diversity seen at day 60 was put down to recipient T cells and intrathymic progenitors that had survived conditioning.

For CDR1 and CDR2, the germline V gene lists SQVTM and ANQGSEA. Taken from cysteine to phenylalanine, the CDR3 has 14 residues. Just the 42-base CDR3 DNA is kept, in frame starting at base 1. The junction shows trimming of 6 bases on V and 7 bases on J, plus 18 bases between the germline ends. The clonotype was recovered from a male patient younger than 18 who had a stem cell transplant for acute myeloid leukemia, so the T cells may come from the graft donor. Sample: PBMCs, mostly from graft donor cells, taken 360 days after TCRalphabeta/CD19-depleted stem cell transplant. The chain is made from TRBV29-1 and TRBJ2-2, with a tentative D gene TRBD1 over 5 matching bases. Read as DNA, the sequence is TGCAGCGTCGCGGCAGGGTTCGTCGACGGGGAGCTGTTTTTT. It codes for CSVAAGFVDGELFF.